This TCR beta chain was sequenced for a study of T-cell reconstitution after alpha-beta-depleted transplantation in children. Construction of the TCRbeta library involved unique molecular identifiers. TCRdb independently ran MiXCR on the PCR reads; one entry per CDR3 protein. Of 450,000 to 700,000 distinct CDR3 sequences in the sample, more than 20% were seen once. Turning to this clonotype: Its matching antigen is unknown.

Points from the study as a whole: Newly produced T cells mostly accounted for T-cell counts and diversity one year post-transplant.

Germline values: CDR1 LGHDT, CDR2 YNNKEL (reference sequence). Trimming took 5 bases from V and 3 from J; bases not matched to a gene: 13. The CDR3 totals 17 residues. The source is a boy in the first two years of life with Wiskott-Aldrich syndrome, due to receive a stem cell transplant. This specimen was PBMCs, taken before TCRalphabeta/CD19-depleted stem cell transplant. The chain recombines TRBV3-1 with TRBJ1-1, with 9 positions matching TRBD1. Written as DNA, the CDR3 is TGTGCCAGCAGCTTAAAAGGTGGGACAGGGATGGACACTGAAGCTTTCTTT. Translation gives CASSLKGGTGMDTEAFF.